Sequencing of this T cell receptor beta chain was carried out in a study of T cell repertoires in cytomegalovirus infection. At the level of the study: Matching HLA type, along with CMV infection, was indicated by public TCR beta signatures. Findings of the study overall: Public TCR beta family frequency separated CMV-and-HLA carriers, including in an independent cohort.

TCRdb re-called the reads through MiXCR, storing one row per CDR3 protein. The sample holds about 680,000 distinct CDR3 sequences, 24% seen once. CDR1 is SGDLS, CDR2 YYNGEE, per germline. The CDR3 runs 17 residues. J was trimmed by 4 bases and V by 2 bases; bases with no gene match: 11. This clonotype has more than one count but fewer than ten. What it recognizes is unknown. The sample comprised CD8+ T cells from PBMCs. This chain joins TRBV9 and TRBJ2-2; 7 nucleotides align to TRBD1. The TCR originated in a human donor in good health (CMV status not recorded). Some clones in this sample may be carry-over from other donors' samples. CDR3 sequence (DNA): TGTGCCAGCAGCGTCGGACAGGTTGTCGGCCCCACCGGGGAGCTGTTTTTT. Translation: CASSVGQVVGPTGELFF. Filled out from reference TRBV9 and TRBJ2-2, the complete variable domain reads DSGVTQTPKHLITATGQRVTLRCSPRSGDLSVYWYQQSLDQGLQFLIQYYNGEERAKGNILERFSAQQFPDLHSELNLSSLELGDSALYFCASSVGQVVGPTGELFFGEGSRLTVL.